The rows below give T cell receptor beta chains drawn from one sample of a study of PD-1 blockade in classical Hodgkin lymphoma. Measured with immunoSEQ multiplex PCR; TCRdb has only the in-frame clones, and not every one. The sample consists of tens of thousands of clones, around 81% of them appearing once. The sample in question was peripheral blood mononuclear cells (PBMCs), obtained before the fourth cycle of nivolumab. The receptors stem from a human donor with classical Hodgkin lymphoma. The CDR3 runs from the conserved cysteine through the conserved F or W.

v_gene,j_gene,CDR3aa
TRBV5-1,TRBJ2-5,CASSLEWGLETQYF
TRBV28,TRBJ1-2,CASSSDRDLLYGYTF
TRBV11-3,TRBJ1-6,CASSLSFGRGQGTSPLHF
TRBV5-4,TRBJ1-4,CASSRNLDRGLATNEKLFF
TRBV9,TRBJ2-2,CASSPDRAGELFF
TRBV2,TRBJ1-4,CASSDPFGATNEKLFF
TRBV6-5,TRBJ1-2,CASSYRRGRGYGYTF
TRBV7-9,TRBJ2-5,CASSASGVQETQYF
TRBV10-2,TRBJ1-5,CASSPDSNQPQHF
TRBV5-6,TRBJ1-2,CASSLVGDGYTF
TRBV9,TRBJ1-3,CASSVKGTGYGNTIYF
TRBV5-1,TRBJ2-5,CASMGTGGETQYF
TRBV6-5,TRBJ2-5,CASSYSAGTAQETQYF
TRBV4-3,TRBJ2-2,CASSHRTRNTGELFF
TRBV19,TRBJ2-7,CASSMSPSGRIYEQYF
TRBV19,TRBJ2-2,CASCRVSGELFF
TRBV30,TRBJ2-2,CAWAEGKNAGELFF
TRBV2,TRBJ1-1,CASSEVGRNTEAFF
TRBV25-1,TRBJ2-7,CASGSDRTNSYEQYF
TRBV2,TRBJ2-1,CANGQGVFNEQFF
TRBV7-8,TRBJ1-1,CASSLEVGLYTEAFF
TRBV19,TRBJ2-3,CASRPTSGSTDTQYF
TRBV7-8,TRBJ2-1,CASSPGGGWEQFF
TRBV19,TRBJ1-1,CASSIVPYRDTEAFF
TRBV28,TRBJ1-5,CASTRNGGGNQPQHF
TRBV30,TRBJ2-2,CAWSKGRLNTGELFF
TRBV6-1,TRBJ1-3,CAAGGSPSGNTIYF
TRBV6-5,TRBJ2-1,CASSSGGEQFF
TRBV11-3,TRBJ2-1,CASSQTGARGEQFF
TRBV25-1,TRBJ2-1,CASTPGQVNEQFF
TRBV7-8,TRBJ2-5,CASSLVWQGQETQYF
TRBV11-3,TRBJ2-2,CASSLDWGTSGELFF
TRBV2,TRBJ2-2,CASSDPAGVNTGELFF
TRBV2,TRBJ1-2,CASRTWEGSLGYTF
TRBV21-1,TRBJ1-1,CASSKARWDRGGGTEAFF
TRBV25-1,TRBJ2-2,CASSSYRTSVTGELFF
TRBV29-1,TRBJ2-1,CSLTGLAGSNEQFF
TRBV7-9,TRBJ2-1,CASSAPGEYNEQFF
TRBV12-5,TRBJ2-1,CASDGDSPQGNEQFF
TRBV6-6,TRBJ2-2,CASSFGAGELFF
TRBV7-9,TRBJ1-3,CASSLPRDNSGNTIYF
TRBV7-9,TRBJ1-5,CASSWGGGNQPQHF
TRBV9,TRBJ2-4,CASSVGVESKNIQYF